The table lists the clone carrying this TCR beta chain with many counts. Antigen unknown. Per the germline V gene, CDR1 is SGDLS and CDR2 is YYNGEE. The CDR3 length is 13 residues. With 4 bases removed from V and 7 bases from J, the gap between germline ends came to 12 bases. This sample was included in a study of T cells in Graves' hyperthyroidism and ophthalmopathy. Study at large: It was at initial diagnosis, before any treatment, that peripheral blood was collected. Study outcomes and limitations: Most thyroid clonotypes with frequency above 0.001 were detected in blood. Stable hyperthyroidism was told apart from ophthalmopathy by a model built on 13 V-J features.

Using RNA transcripts as the source, TCR beta CDR3 regions were amplified. When the TCR CDR3 underwent first-round RT-PCR, the HTBI primer set was used. TCRdb called the multiplex PCR reads again in MiXCR, with one record for every CDR3 protein. The repertoire consists of some 500,000 distinct CDR3 sequences, with about 16% occurring once and the leading ten covering 25% to 30%. The source of this sequence is a woman between 25 and 40 years old with Graves' ophthalmopathy. Specimen: blood. This chain connects TRBV9 to TRBJ2-1; no definite D call. Written as DNA, the CDR3 is TGTGCCAGCAGCAGCGACGGCTGGAATGAGCAGTTCTTC. This codes for CASSSDGWNEQFF. The full variable domain, with the rest looked up from reference TRBV9 and TRBJ2-1, is DSGVTQTPKHLITATGQRVTLRCSPRSGDLSVYWYQQSLDQGLQFLIQYYNGEERAKGNILERFSAQQFPDLHSELNLSSLELGDSALYFCASSSDGWNEQFFGPGTRLTVL.